This record concerns one T cell receptor beta chain sequence. These data come from a study of blood T cell repertoires in COVID-19. Study context: The analysed material was cDNA or gDNA that came from T cells, B-cell-depleted T cells, or PBMCs.

Original data processing: By means of reference gene primer amplification, nucleated cell counts were estimated. Sequencing used immunoSEQ multiplex PCR; TCRdb keeps in-frame clones, though not all of them. That table gives V, J and clone size, and the DNA gave D and trimming. This sample yields tens of thousands of clones, of which around 80% are seen a single time; roughly 30% belongs to the top ten. Sequenced: peripheral blood. The TCR comes from a woman of 80 years or more with acute or convalescent COVID-19.

CDR3 sequence reads: CASSAQGTGAYTF. The DNA for the CDR3 is TGTGCCAGTAGTGCCCAAGGGACAGGGGCTTACACCTTC. The V gene is TRBV19, the J gene TRBJ1-2, with 10 nucleotides matching TRBD1. Germline V gene lookup returns CDR1 LNHDA and CDR2 SQIVND (reference sequence). The V gene end was trimmed by 5 bases and the J gene end by 11 bases; junction bases not matched to a gene: 8. This CDR3 has 13 residues.